This is a list of T cell receptor beta chains from one sample in a study of identical twins. A single record per CDR3 protein comes from TCRdb applying MiXCR to the 5' RACE reads. Found here are roughly 200,000 distinct CDR3 sequences, 7.5% of them singletons; the top ten hold just under 2%. This same sample was also part of a study on yellow fever vaccine responses in identical twins.

Sequenced material: memory (CD45RO+) T cells sorted from blood. Receptor source: a woman aged 18-29 years in good health. The CDR3 runs from the conserved cysteine through the conserved F or W.

v_call: TRBV6-1
j_call: TRBJ2-3
cdr3_aa: CASSGMGLADTQYF

v_call: TRBV4-3
j_call: TRBJ2-1
cdr3_aa: CASSSRREEGNEQFF

v_call: TRBV15
j_call: TRBJ2-5
cdr3_aa: CATSTLWTKKETQYF

v_call: TRBV7-3
j_call: TRBJ2-2
cdr3_aa: CASSLFAANKDTGELFF

v_call: TRBV20-1
j_call: TRBJ1-6
cdr3_aa: CSAKGQDNSPLHF

v_call: TRBV5-1
j_call: TRBJ2-2
cdr3_aa: CASSPRTSGPTGELFF

v_call: TRBV7-2
j_call: TRBJ2-1
cdr3_aa: CASSKTTSEQFF

v_call: TRBV11-1
j_call: TRBJ1-5
cdr3_aa: CASSLFGQDSNQPQHF

v_call: TRBV24-1
j_call: TRBJ2-1
cdr3_aa: CATSDTPPMANEQFF

v_call: TRBV6-2/TRBV6-3
j_call: TRBJ2-7
cdr3_aa: CASSKYSYEQYF

v_call: TRBV7-2
j_call: TRBJ2-1
cdr3_aa: CASSLGGAKSEQFF

v_call: TRBV7-3
j_call: TRBJ2-2
cdr3_aa: CASSPQGRENTGELFF

v_call: TRBV7-8
j_call: TRBJ2-7
cdr3_aa: CASSPGTGRAEQYF

v_call: TRBV7-9
j_call: TRBJ2-1
cdr3_aa: CASSRTSGRANEQFF

v_call: TRBV11-2
j_call: TRBJ2-3
cdr3_aa: CASSPRGGPAPDTQYF

v_call: TRBV7-2
j_call: TRBJ2-7
cdr3_aa: CASSLASGREQYF

v_call: TRBV5-6
j_call: TRBJ2-1
cdr3_aa: CASSLVPGRAFNEQFF

v_call: TRBV7-9
j_call: TRBJ1-4
cdr3_aa: CASSSPTGRDSSEKLFF

v_call: TRBV12-3/TRBV12-4
j_call: TRBJ1-4
cdr3_aa: CASSTGQANEKLFF

v_call: TRBV20-1
j_call: TRBJ1-5
cdr3_aa: CSARDARENQPQHF

v_call: TRBV14
j_call: TRBJ2-7
cdr3_aa: CASSQFSGGYEQYF

v_call: TRBV27
j_call: TRBJ2-7
cdr3_aa: CASRGTSGAYEQYF